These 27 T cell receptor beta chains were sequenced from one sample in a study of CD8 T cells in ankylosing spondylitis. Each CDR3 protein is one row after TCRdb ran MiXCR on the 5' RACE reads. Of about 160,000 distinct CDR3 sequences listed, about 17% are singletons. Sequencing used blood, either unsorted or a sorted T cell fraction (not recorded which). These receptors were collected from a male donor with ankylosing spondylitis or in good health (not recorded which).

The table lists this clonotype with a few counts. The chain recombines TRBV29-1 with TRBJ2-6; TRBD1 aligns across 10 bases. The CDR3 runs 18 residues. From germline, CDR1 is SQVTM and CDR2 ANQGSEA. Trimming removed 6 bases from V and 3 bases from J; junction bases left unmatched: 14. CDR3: CSVSPPGQGRNGANVLTF. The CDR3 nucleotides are TGCAGCGTATCACCTCCGGGACAGGGGCGAAATGGGGCCAACGTCCTGACTTTC.

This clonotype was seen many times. The CDR3 here is CSVERSYTGELFF. The CDR3 DNA sequence: TGCAGCGTTGAAAGGTCATACACCGGGGAGCTGTTTTTT. The V gene is TRBV29-1, the J gene TRBJ2-2; D gene ambiguous. Germline V gene data show CDR1 as SQVTM and CDR2 as ANQGSEA. The CDR3 length is 13 residues. Between the trimmed V and J ends, which lost 2 bases and 3 bases, there was a span of 7 bases.

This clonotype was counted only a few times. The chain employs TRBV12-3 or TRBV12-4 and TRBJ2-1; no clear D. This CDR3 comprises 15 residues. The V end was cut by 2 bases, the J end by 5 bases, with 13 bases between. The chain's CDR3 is CASSLSASRHNEQFF. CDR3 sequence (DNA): TGTGCCAGCAGTTTAAGTGCGTCTCGCCACAATGAGCAGTTCTTC.

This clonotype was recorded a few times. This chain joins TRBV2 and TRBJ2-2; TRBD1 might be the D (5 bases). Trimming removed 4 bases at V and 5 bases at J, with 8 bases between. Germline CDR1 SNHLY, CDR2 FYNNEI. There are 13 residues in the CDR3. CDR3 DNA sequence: TGTGCCAGCAGTGGGACACCGACCGGGGAGCTGTTTTTT. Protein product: CASSGTPTGELFF.

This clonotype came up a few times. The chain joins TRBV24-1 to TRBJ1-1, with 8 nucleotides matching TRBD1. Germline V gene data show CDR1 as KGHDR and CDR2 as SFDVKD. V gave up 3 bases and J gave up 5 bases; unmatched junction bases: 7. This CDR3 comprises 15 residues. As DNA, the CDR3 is TGTGCCACCAGTGATGACAGGGGAGGGAAGACTGAAGCTTTCTTT. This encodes CATSDDRGGKTEAFF.

The CDR3 sequence: CASSLVVLDTQYF. CDR3 in DNA: TGTGCCAGCAGCTTGGTGGTTTTAGATACGCAGTATTTT. V and J are TRBV5-8 and TRBJ2-3; D not resolved. In germline, CDR1 is SGHTS, CDR2 YDEGEE. Deletions cut 0 bases from V and 5 bases from J, with 7 bases between. The CDR3 is made up of 13 amino acids.

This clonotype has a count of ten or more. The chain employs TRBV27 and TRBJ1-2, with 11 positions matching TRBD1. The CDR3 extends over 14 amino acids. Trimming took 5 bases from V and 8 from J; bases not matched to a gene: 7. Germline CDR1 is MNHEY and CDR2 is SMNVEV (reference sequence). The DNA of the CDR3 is TGTGCCAGCAGTCACGGGGACAGGGGGGGCGGCTACACCTTC. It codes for CASSHGDRGGGYTF.

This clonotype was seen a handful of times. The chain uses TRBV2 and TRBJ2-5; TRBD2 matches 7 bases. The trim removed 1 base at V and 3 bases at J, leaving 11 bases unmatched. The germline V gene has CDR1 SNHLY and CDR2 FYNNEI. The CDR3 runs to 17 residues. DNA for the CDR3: TGTGCCAGCAGTGAAGTCCATGTGGCTAGCGGAAAAGAGACCCAGTACTTC. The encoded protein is CASSEVHVASGKETQYF. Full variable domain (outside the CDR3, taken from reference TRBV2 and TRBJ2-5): EPEVTQTPSHQVTQMGQEVILRCVPISNHLYFYWYRQILGQKVEFLVSFYNNEISEKSEIFDDQFSVERPDGSNFTLKIRSTKLEDSAMYFCASSEVHVASGKETQYFGPGTRLLVL.

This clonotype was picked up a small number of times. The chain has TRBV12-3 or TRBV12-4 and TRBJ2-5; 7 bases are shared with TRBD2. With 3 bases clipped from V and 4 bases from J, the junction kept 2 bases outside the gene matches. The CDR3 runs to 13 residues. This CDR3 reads CASSFWGGETQYF. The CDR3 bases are TGTGCCAGCAGTTTCTGGGGGGGAGAGACCCAGTACTTC.

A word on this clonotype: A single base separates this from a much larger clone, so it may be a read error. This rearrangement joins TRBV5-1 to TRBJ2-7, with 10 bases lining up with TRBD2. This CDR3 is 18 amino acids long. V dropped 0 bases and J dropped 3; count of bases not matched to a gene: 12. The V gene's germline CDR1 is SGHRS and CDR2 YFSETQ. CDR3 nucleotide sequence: TGCGCCAGCAGCTTGGAGGCTAGCGGGAGAGGCGGCAACTACGAGCAGTACTTC. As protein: CASSLEASGRGGNYEQYF.

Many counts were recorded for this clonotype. CDR3 sequence: CASSNTDTQYF. The DNA for the CDR3 is TGCGCCAGCAGTAACACAGATACGCAGTATTTT. The chain combines TRBV5-1 with TRBJ2-3; D gene ambiguous. The germline CDR1 and CDR2 sequences are SGHRS and YFSETQ. Trimming took off 5 bases at V and 2 bases at J, with 3 bases between the two ends. This CDR3 region has 11 residues. Supplemented by reference TRBV5-1 and TRBJ2-3, the full variable domain reads KAGVTQTPRYLIKTRGQQVTLSCSPISGHRSVSWYQQTPGQGLQFLFEYFSETQRNKGNFPGRFSGRQFSNSRSEMNVSTLELGDSALYLCASSNTDTQYFGPGTRLTVL.

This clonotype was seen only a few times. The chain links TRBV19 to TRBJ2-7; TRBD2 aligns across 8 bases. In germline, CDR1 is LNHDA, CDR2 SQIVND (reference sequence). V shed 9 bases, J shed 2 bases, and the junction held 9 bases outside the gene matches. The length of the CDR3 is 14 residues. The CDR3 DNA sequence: TGTGCCAGCAAACCGGGACTAGAGACCTACGAGCAGTACTTC. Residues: CASKPGLETYEQYF.

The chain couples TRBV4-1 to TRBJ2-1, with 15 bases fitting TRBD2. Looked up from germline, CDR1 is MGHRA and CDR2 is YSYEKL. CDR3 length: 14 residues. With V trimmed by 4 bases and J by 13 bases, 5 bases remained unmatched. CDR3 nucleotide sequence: TGCGCCAGCAGCCCCGGGACTAGCGGGAGGATTCAGTTCTTC. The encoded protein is CASSPGTSGRIQFF.

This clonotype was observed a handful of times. As DNA, the CDR3 is TGTGCCAGCAGTCCCCGGACAGAACTTGGGGAGCTGTTTTTT. This encodes CASSPRTELGELFF. The J gene is TRBJ2-2, the V gene TRBV25-1, with D possibly TRBD1 on 6 matching bases. V lost 5 bases and J 8 bases, leaving 15 bases between the germline ends. CDR3 length: 14 residues. Germline CDR1 and CDR2: MGHDK and SYGVNS.

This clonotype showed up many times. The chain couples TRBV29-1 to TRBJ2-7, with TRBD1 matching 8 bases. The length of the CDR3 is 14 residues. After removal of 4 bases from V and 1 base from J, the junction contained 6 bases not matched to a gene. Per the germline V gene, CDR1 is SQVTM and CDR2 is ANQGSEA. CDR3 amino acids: CSVGGTGTSYEQYF. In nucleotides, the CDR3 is TGCAGCGTTGGGGGGACAGGTACTTCCTACGAGCAGTACTTC.

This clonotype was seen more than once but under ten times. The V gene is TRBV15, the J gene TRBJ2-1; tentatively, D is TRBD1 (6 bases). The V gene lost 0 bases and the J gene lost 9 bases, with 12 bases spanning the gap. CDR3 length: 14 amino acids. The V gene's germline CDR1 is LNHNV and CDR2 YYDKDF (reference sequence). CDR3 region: CATSRDLGDTEQFF. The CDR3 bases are TGTGCCACCAGCAGAGATCTAGGGGACACTGAGCAGTTCTTC.

The CDR3: CSVTYRANIQYF. In DNA form, the CDR3 reads TGCAGCGTGACTTACAGGGCAAACATTCAGTACTTC. This chain links TRBV29-1 with TRBJ2-4, with D maybe TRBD1 (6 bases). Trimming took 6 bases from V and 6 from J, leaving 12 bases between them. Germline assignment: CDR1 SQVTM and CDR2 ANQGSEA. The CDR3 spans 12 residues.

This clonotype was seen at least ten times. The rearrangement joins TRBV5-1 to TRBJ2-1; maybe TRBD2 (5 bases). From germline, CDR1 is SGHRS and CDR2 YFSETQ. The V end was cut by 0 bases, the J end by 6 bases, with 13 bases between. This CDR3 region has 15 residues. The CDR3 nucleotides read TGCGCCAGCAGCTTGGGAACTCTCGGGATCAATGAGCAGTTCTTC. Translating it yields CASSLGTLGINEQFF.

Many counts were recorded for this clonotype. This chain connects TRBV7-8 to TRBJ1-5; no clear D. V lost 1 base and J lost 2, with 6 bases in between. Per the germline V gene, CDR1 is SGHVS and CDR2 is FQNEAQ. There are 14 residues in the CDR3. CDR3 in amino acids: CASSLGRGNQPQHF. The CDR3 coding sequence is TGTGCCAGCAGCTTAGGACGAGGCAATCAGCCCCAGCATTTT.

CDR3 nucleotides: TGTGCCAGCAGCTTAGACAGGGTTGATACGCAGTATTTT. This translates into CASSLDRVDTQYF. The chain couples TRBV7-2 to TRBJ2-3; D may be TRBD1 (6 bases). The V gene lost 1 base and the J gene lost 6 bases, with 8 bases spanning the gap. The CDR3 covers 13 residues. In germline, CDR1 is SGHTA, CDR2 FQGNSA.

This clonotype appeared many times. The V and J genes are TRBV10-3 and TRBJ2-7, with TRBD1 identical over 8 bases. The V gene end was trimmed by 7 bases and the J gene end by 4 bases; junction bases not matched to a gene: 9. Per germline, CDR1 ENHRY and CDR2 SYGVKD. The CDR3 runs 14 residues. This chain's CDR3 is CAINQGQGGYEQYF. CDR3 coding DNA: TGTGCCATCAACCAAGGACAGGGTGGATACGAGCAGTACTTC.

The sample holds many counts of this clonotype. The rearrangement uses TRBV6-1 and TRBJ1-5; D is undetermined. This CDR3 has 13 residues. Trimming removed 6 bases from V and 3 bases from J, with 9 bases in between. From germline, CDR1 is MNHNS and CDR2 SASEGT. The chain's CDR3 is CASSLTVNQPQHF. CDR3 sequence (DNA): TGTGCCAGCAGCTTGACGGTCAATCAGCCCCAGCATTTT.

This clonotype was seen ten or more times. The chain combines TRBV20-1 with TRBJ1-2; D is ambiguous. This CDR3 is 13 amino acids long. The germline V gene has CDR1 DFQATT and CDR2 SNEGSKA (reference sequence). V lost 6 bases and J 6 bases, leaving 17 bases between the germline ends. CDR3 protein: CSALTEFFNGYTF. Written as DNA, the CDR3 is TGCAGTGCCCTAACGGAGTTTTTTAATGGCTACACCTTC.

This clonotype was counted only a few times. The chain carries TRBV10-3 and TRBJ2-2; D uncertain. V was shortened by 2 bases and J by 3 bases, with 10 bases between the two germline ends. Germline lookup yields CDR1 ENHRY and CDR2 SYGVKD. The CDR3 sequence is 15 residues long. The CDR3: CAISEPKLYTGELFF. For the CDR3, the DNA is TGTGCCATCAGTGAGCCCAAGCTCTACACCGGGGAGCTGTTTTTT.

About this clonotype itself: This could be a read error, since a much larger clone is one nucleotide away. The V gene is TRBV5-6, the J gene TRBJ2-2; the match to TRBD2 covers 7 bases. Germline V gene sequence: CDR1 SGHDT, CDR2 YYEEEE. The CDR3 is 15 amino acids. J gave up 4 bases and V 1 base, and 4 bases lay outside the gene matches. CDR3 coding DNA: TGTGCCAGCAGCTTGACTCCGGGAGGCACCGGGGAGCTGTTTTTT. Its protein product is CASSLTPGGTGELFF.

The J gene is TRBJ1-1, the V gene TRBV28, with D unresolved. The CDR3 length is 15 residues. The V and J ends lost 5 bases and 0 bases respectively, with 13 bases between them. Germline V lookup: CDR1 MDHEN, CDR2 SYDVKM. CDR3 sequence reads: CASSPVGNMNTEAFF. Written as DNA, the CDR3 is TGTGCCAGCAGTCCGGTGGGAAACATGAACACTGAAGCTTTCTTT.

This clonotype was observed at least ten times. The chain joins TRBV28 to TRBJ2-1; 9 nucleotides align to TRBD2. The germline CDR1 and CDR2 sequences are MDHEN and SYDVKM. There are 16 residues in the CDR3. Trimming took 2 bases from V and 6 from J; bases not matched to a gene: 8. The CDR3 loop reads CASSLGTSHRINEQFF. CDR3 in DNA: TGTGCCAGCAGTTTAGGGACTAGCCATCGGATCAATGAGCAGTTCTTC.